These T cell receptor beta chains were read from a single sample in a study of T-cell reconstitution after alpha-beta-depleted transplantation in children. TCRdb itself ran the PCR reads through MiXCR, one entry per CDR3 protein. Here the sample spans 200,000 or so distinct CDR3 sequences, 6.3% being singletons. The sample was PBMCs, taken before TCRalphabeta/CD19-depleted stem cell transplant. These receptors originate from a girl under two years old with combined immunodeficiency, due to receive a stem cell transplant. The CDR3 runs from the conserved cysteine through the conserved F or W. D genes are given only for firm matches. Clone size is shown for a subset of rows, as once, few, many or a class of expanded clone.

size: many; D: NA; V: TRBV5-6; J: TRBJ2-2; DNA: TGTGCCAGCAGCCATGTCCGACAGGAGAACACCGGGGAGCTGTTTTTT; CDR3: CASSHVRQENTGELFF
size: many; D: NA; V: TRBV27; J: TRBJ1-5; DNA: TGTGCCAGCAGTTCCACCAAATACTCTGATCAGCCCCAGCATTTT; CDR3: CASSSTKYSDQPQHF
size: many; D: NA; V: TRBV12-3/TRBV12-4; J: TRBJ2-1; DNA: TGTGCCCTAGCCCCCAATGAGCAGTTCTTC; CDR3: CALAPNEQFF
size: many; D: NA; V: TRBV21-1; J: TRBJ2-4; DNA: TGTGCCAGCAGCAAGATGGGAAAGTCTGGTCTAGCCAAAAACATTCAGTACTTC; CDR3: CASSKMGKSGLAKNIQYF
size: many; D: NA; V: TRBV7-8; J: TRBJ2-3; DNA: TGTGCCAGCAGCTTAGTAGGCCAGGGGTTCGATACGCAGTATTTT; CDR3: CASSLVGQGFDTQYF
size: many; D: NA; V: TRBV4-1; J: TRBJ2-7; DNA: TGCGCCAGCAGCCAAGAGGAACCCAGCTACGAGCAGTACTTC; CDR3: CASSQEEPSYEQYF
size: many; D: NA; V: TRBV29-1; J: TRBJ1-1; DNA: TGCAGCGTTGTCCCTGTGGCACTGAACACTGAAGCTTTCTTT; CDR3: CSVVPVALNTEAFF
size: many; D: NA; V: TRBV12-3/TRBV12-4; J: TRBJ2-1; DNA: TGTGCCAGCAGTTTGCGGGCGGGGGCGGGGGAGCAGTTCTTC; CDR3: CASSLRAGAGEQFF
size: many; D: NA; V: TRBV4-2; J: TRBJ2-7; DNA: TGTGCCAGCAGCCCCGAAAATACCTACGAGCAGTACTTC; CDR3: CASSPENTYEQYF
size: many; D: NA; V: TRBV6-2/TRBV6-3; J: TRBJ2-7; DNA: TGTGCCAGCAGTTACGGGGGGTTTCCCTACGAGCAGTACTTC; CDR3: CASSYGGFPYEQYF
size: few; D: TRBD1; V: TRBV7-9; J: TRBJ2-5; DNA: TGTGCCAGCAGCTTCCCGGGACAGCAAGAGACCCAGTACTTC; CDR3: CASSFPGQQETQYF
size: many; D: TRBD1; V: TRBV29-1; J: TRBJ1-1; DNA: TGCAGCGTCTTAGTGGGACAGGGCGGGGGAACTGAAGCTTTCTTT; CDR3: CSVLVGQGGGTEAFF
size: many; D: NA; V: TRBV7-3; J: TRBJ2-2; DNA: TGTGCCAGCAGCTCATCCTATAGCAACGGGGGGCACACCGGGGAGCTGTTTTTT; CDR3: CASSSSYSNGGHTGELFF
size: NA; D: NA; V: TRBV5-5; J: TRBJ1-1; DNA: TGTGCCAGCACCTCCCGTCGCGGGGAACTCATGAACACTGAAGCTTTCTTT; CDR3: CASTSRRGELMNTEAFF
size: many; D: TRBD2; V: TRBV6-5; J: TRBJ2-3; DNA: TGTGCCAGCAGTTACACGGGGGCGGGGGGCCTCACAGATACGCAGTATTTT; CDR3: CASSYTGAGGLTDTQYF
size: many; D: NA; V: TRBV2; J: TRBJ2-7; DNA: TGTGCCAGCAGGGGGACTTTACCCTACGAGCAGTACTTC; CDR3: CASRGTLPYEQYF
size: many; D: TRBD2; V: TRBV29-1; J: TRBJ2-1; DNA: TGCAGCGTTAATACAAGGACTAGCGGGGTGGTCTACAATGAGCAGTTCTTC; CDR3: CSVNTRTSGVVYNEQFF
size: many; D: TRBD2; V: TRBV5-1; J: TRBJ2-1; DNA: TGCGCCAGCAGCTTGTTCCTAGCGGGAGATACTCAAAATGAGCAGTTCTTC; CDR3: CASSLFLAGDTQNEQFF
size: many; D: NA; V: TRBV5-5; J: TRBJ1-3; DNA: TGTGCCAGCAGCATGGACATACCGAGCTCTGGAAACACCATATATTTT; CDR3: CASSMDIPSSGNTIYF
size: many; D: NA; V: TRBV5-1; J: TRBJ2-7; DNA: TGCGCCAGCAGCTTGGATGGTTTTTACGAGCAGTACTTC; CDR3: CASSLDGFYEQYF
size: few; D: NA; V: TRBV6-5; J: TRBJ2-1; DNA: TGTGCCAGCAGACGACTAAGCAACAATGAGCAGTTCTTC; CDR3: CASRRLSNNEQFF
size: many; D: NA; V: TRBV4-3; J: TRBJ1-2; DNA: TGCGCCAGCAGCCAAGAACGGAACTATGGCTACACCTTC; CDR3: CASSQERNYGYTF
size: NA; D: NA; V: TRBV9; J: TRBJ1-2; DNA: TGTGCCAGCAGCGTAGATGAGGCGGGACACTATGGCTACACCTTC; CDR3: CASSVDEAGHYGYTF
size: many; D: NA; V: TRBV20-1; J: TRBJ2-2; DNA: TGCAGTGCGCCCGATACTAAGGCCGACACCGGGGAGCTGTTTTTT; CDR3: CSAPDTKADTGELFF